One T cell receptor (beta chain) is described in this entry. Naive CD8 cells, CD45RO-negative and positively selected for CCR7, excluded terminally differentiated effector memory CD45RA+ cells. This record belongs to a study of shared clonotypes between healthy human individuals. Study overall: In total, the donors were a couple of women and a few men aged 18 to 49.

The germline V gene encodes CDR1 SGHTA and CDR2 FQGTGA. The CDR3 extends over 13 amino acids. The ends were cut back, 1 base at V and 7 bases at J, with 8 bases in the middle. Clones were read by immunoSEQ multiplex PCR, and TCRdb kept only the in-frame ones, dropping some. The table includes 2 million to 2.5 million clones, 85% to 95% detected once. The origin of this receptor is a man aged 18 to 30 in good health. Some clones in this sample may be carry-over from other donors' samples. V gene TRBV7-3 combines with J gene TRBJ1-5; a possible D gene is TRBD1 (5 bases). Sequenced input: naive CD8+ T cells from PBMCs. The CDR3 nucleotides are TGTGCCAGCAGCTTAAGCAGGGACCAGCCCCAGCATTTT. It translates to CASSLSRDQPQHF.